These 19 T cell receptor beta chains originate from one sample sequenced in a study of blood T cell repertoires in COVID-19 (dated by TCRdb to between 2020 and 2021). Libraries were constructed by the immunoSEQ multiplex PCR assay. Sourced from immuneACCESS, this table was stored by TCRdb with only in-frame sequences that have V and J called. A share of the clones is absent; for the studies checked, an unresolved V gene accounts for under half, and the remainder has no known explanation. Present in this sample are about 130,000 clones, roughly 86% of which were seen just once. The top ten clones comprise about an eighth of the sample. Sequences were obtained from peripheral blood. The receptors stem from a woman aged 70-85 years with COVID-19, enrolled during active disease.

The V call is TRBV28, the J call TRBJ1-2; the match to TRBD1 covers 7 bases. There are 15 residues in the CDR3. Trimming cost V 1 base and J 6 bases; bases outside gene matches: 8. The germline V gene has CDR1 MDHEN and CDR2 SYDVKM. As DNA, the CDR3 is TGTGCCAGCAGTTTATTCCCTGCAGACAGGGATGGCTACACCTTC. Residues: CASSLFPADRDGYTF.

The CDR3 reads CASRGQGIAEAFF. The CDR3 bases are TGTGCCAGCAGGGGACAGGGTATCGCTGAAGCTTTCTTT. The chain combines TRBV27 with TRBJ1-1; TRBD1 matches at 9 bases. Germline V gene lookup returns CDR1 MNHEY and CDR2 SMNVEV (reference sequence). The V gene end was trimmed by 6 bases and the J gene end by 6 bases; junction bases not matched to a gene: 5. This CDR3 spans 13 amino acids.

The chain links TRBV5-4 to TRBJ2-6; a possible D gene is TRBD1 (6 bases). The CDR3 has 15 amino acids. V was cut by 4 bases and J by 4 bases, with 12 bases left in between. Germline CDR1 SGHNT, CDR2 YYREEE (reference sequence). DNA of the CDR3: TGTGCCAGCAGCAGTACAGGGCCCGGGGCCAACGTCCTGACTTTC. It yields the protein CASSSTGPGANVLTF.

The chain joins TRBV7-3 to TRBJ2-5, with 14 nucleotides matching TRBD2. Germline V gives CDR1 SGHTA, CDR2 FQGTGA. V lost 5 bases to trimming and J lost 0 bases; unmatched junction nucleotides: 8. There are 18 residues in the CDR3. CDR3 loop: CASSRGLAGGLYQETQYF. The CDR3 nucleotides read TGTGCCAGCAGCCGAGGACTAGCGGGGGGACTGTACCAAGAGACCCAGTACTTC.

The chain has TRBV18 and TRBJ2-5; 8 bases agree with TRBD1. The CDR3 consists of 15 residues. Looked up from germline, CDR1 is KGHSH and CDR2 is LQKENI. Trimming at V came to 5 bases and at J to 0 bases, leaving 5 bases not matched to a gene. DNA of the CDR3: TGTGCCAGCTCAAAGACAGGGGCGAACCAAGAGACCCAGTACTTC. Translating gives CASSKTGANQETQYF.

This clone was picked up one time. CDR3 amino acids: CASSLGMGQGRSGANVLTF. The CDR3 DNA reads TGTGCCAGCAGCTTGGGTATGGGACAGGGACGCTCTGGGGCCAACGTCCTGACTTTC. The chain is built from TRBV5-4 and TRBJ2-6, with 9 bases fitting TRBD1. The CDR3 contains 19 residues. With 0 bases clipped from V and 0 bases from J, the junction kept 7 bases outside the gene matches. Germline V gene data show CDR1 as SGHNT and CDR2 as YYREEE (reference sequence).

This chain links TRBV19 with TRBJ1-1; 7 bases are shared with TRBD1. CDR3 size: 12 residues. V was pared by 10 bases and J by 11 bases, with 13 bases of the junction left unmatched. Per the germline V gene, CDR1 is LNHDA and CDR2 is SQIVND (reference sequence). CDR3 bases: TGTGCCAACTTACAGGGGACCTGTGGCGCTTTCTTT. Translating gives CANLQGTCGAFF.

The V call is TRBV7-9, the J call TRBJ2-1, with TRBD1 matching 10 bases. CDR1 SEHNR and CDR2 FQNEAQ come from the germline V gene (reference sequence). The CDR3 consists of 15 residues. Unmatched junction bases numbered 3, after V lost 1 base and J lost 6 bases. In DNA, the CDR3 is TGTGCCAGCAGCTTAGGACAGGGGGCAGGCAATGAGCAGTTCTTC. It yields the protein CASSLGQGAGNEQFF. Filled out from reference TRBV7-9 and TRBJ2-1, the complete variable domain reads DTGVSQNPRHKITKRGQNVTFRCDPISEHNRLYWYRQTLGQGPEFLTYFQNEAQLEKSRLLSDRFSAERPKGSFSTLEIQRTEQGDSAMYLCASSLGQGAGNEQFFGPGTRLTVL.

In its sample, this clone was seen a few times. V is TRBV9 and J is TRBJ2-7; the D gene is possibly TRBD1 (6 bases). The CDR3 length is 17 residues. CDR1 SGDLS and CDR2 YYNGEE come from the germline V gene. V shed 0 bases and J shed 2 bases, with 18 bases lying between them. The DNA for the CDR3 is TGTGCCAGCAGCGTAGAAGGGACAACCTCCAATACCTACGAGCAGTACTTC. This codes for CASSVEGTTSNTYEQYF.

This clone occurred once. This chain links TRBV23-1 with TRBJ1-1; 8 bases are shared with TRBD1. TRBV23-1 is an ORF for which the function is uncertain. V dropped 4 bases and J dropped 4; count of bases not matched to a gene: 8. CDR3 length: 15 residues. This CDR3 reads CASSRDRGRATEAFF. CDR3 DNA sequence: TGCGCCAGCAGTCGAGACAGGGGCAGGGCCACTGAAGCTTTCTTT.

The chain is built from TRBV5-6 and TRBJ1-1; 8 positions match TRBD1. The CDR3 contains 17 residues. Trimming removed 3 bases from V and 3 bases from J; junction bases left unmatched: 13. Germline lookup yields CDR1 SGHDT and CDR2 YYEEEE. As DNA, the CDR3 is TGTGCCAGCAGCTCTACAGACAGGGGAAGTTTGCACACTGAAGCTTTCTTT. It codes for CASSSTDRGSLHTEAFF.

The chain has TRBV4-1 and TRBJ2-5; TRBD2 aligns across 8 bases. CDR3 length: 17 residues. With V trimmed by 0 bases and J by 4 bases, 10 bases remained unmatched. The germline V gene encodes CDR1 MGHRA and CDR2 YSYEKL. The CDR3: CASSQEVVERGRETQYF. The DNA for the CDR3 is TGCGCCAGCAGCCAAGAGGTGGTTGAGCGGGGGAGAGAGACCCAGTACTTC.

V is TRBV5-4 and J is TRBJ2-5, with a tentative D call TRBD2 (5 bases). Between the trimmed V and J ends, which lost 0 bases and 5 bases, there was a span of 11 bases. The CDR3 runs 14 residues. From germline, CDR1 is SGHNT and CDR2 YYREEE (reference sequence). The CDR3 sequence: CASSLGRWAETQYF. The CDR3 DNA follows: TGTGCCAGCAGCTTGGGGAGGTGGGCGGAGACCCAGTACTTC.

This clone has only one observation. V gene TRBV4-2 combines with J gene TRBJ1-5; D unresolved. Germline V gene data show CDR1 as LGHNA and CDR2 as YNFKEQ. The CDR3 sequence is 15 residues long. The V and J ends lost 1 base and 0 bases respectively, with 7 bases between them. This CDR3 is CASSQGDNSNQPQHF. DNA for the CDR3: TGTGCCAGCAGCCAAGGCGACAATAGCAATCAGCCCCAGCATTTT.

The chain uses TRBV30 and TRBJ1-2; no clear D gene. V shed 0 bases and J shed 2 bases, with 7 bases lying between them. This CDR3 comprises 13 residues. Germline V gives CDR1 GTSNPN, CDR2 SVGIG (reference sequence). CDR3 nucleotide sequence: TGTGCCTGGAGTGTACAACCCAACTATGGCTACACCTTC. It specifies CAWSVQPNYGYTF. Filled out from reference TRBV30 and TRBJ1-2, the complete variable domain reads SQTIHQWPATLVQPVGSPLSLECTVEGTSNPNLYWYRQAAGRGLQLLFYSVGIGQISSEVPQNLSASRPQDRQFILSSKKLLLSDSGFYLCAWSVQPNYGYTFGSGTRLTVV.

The gene calls are TRBV5-1 and TRBJ1-2; 7 bases are a match to TRBD1. V shed 4 bases, J shed 4 bases, and the junction held 4 bases outside the gene matches. Germline V gives CDR1 SGHRS, CDR2 YFSETQ. The CDR3 spans 13 residues. CDR3 loop: CASSRGTAYGYTF. In DNA form, the CDR3 reads TGCGCCAGCAGCCGGGGGACAGCCTATGGCTACACCTTC.

The chain employs TRBV7-2 and TRBJ2-1; 7 nucleotides agree with TRBD2. Germline assignment: CDR1 SGHTA and CDR2 FQGNSA. J gave up 5 bases and V 5 bases, and 6 bases lay outside the gene matches. The CDR3 extends over 14 amino acids. The CDR3 nucleotides are TGTGCCAGCAGCGGACTAGTGGGACACAATGAGCAGTTCTTC. It is translated as CASSGLVGHNEQFF.

V gene TRBV6-1 combines with J gene TRBJ1-6, with a tentative D call TRBD1 (5 bases). Germline V gene lookup returns CDR1 MNHNS and CDR2 SASEGT. V lost 2 bases and J lost 9, with 23 bases in between. CDR3 length: 18 amino acids. CDR3 sequence (DNA): TGTGCCAGCAGTGAAAAGGGGTCCAGGTCTTCGGACCTTTCACCCCTCCACTTT. This gives the protein CASSEKGSRSSDLSPLHF.

The gene calls are TRBV7-2 and TRBJ1-1; 7 nucleotides match TRBD1. CDR1 and CDR2 (germline): SGHTA, FQGNSA. This CDR3 contains 14 residues. Germline trimming cut 10 bases from V and 1 base from J; bases unmatched to any gene: 9. The CDR3, as DNA: TGTGCCATCATTTATCAGGGGGGGAACACTGAAGCTTTCTTT. Protein sequence: CAIIYQGGNTEAFF. Based on the CDR3 plus reference TRBV7-2 and TRBJ1-1, the full variable domain is GAGVSQSPSNKVTEKGKDVELRCDPISGHTALYWYRQSLGQGLEFLIYFQGNSAPDKSGLPSDRFSAERTGGSVSTLTIQRTQQEDSAVYLCAIIYQGGNTEAFFGQGTRLTVV.